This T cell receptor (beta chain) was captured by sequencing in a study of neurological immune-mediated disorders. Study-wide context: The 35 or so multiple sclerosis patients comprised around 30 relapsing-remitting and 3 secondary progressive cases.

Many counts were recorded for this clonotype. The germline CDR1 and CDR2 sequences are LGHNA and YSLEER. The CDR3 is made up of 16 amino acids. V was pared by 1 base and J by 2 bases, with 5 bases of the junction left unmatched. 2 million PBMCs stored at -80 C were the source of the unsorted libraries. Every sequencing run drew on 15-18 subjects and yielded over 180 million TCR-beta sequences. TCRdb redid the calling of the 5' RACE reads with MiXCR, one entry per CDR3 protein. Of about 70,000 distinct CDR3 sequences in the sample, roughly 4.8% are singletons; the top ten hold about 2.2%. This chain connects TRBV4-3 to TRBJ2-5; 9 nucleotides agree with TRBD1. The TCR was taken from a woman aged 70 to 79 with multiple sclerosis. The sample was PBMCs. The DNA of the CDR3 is TGCGCCAGCAGCCAAGGGGGACAGGGCCCTCAAGAGACCCAGTACTTC. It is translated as CASSQGGQGPQETQYF.